This T cell receptor (beta chain) stems from a study of immune evolution from preneoplasia to lung adenocarcinoma. This table comes from immunoSEQ multiplex PCR, and its TCRdb copy is limited to in-frame clones, with some not included. Here the sample spans around 3,500 clones, approximately 80% being singletons. Germline CDR1 reads MNHNY; CDR2 reads SVGAGI (reference sequence). The CDR3 runs 14 residues. V lost 5 bases, J lost 7 bases, and 15 bases lay in between. This receptor was obtained from a person between 65 and 80 years old with lung adenocarcinoma. The material sequenced was FFPE lung adenocarcinoma in situ tissue. V usage is TRBV6-6 and J usage is TRBJ1-5; no definite D call. CDR3 protein: CASSHDGRDQPQHF. The CDR3 bases are TGTGCCAGCAGTCATGACGGGAGAGACCAGCCCCAGCATTTT.